A selection of T cell receptor beta chains follows, all from one sample in a study of regulatory T cells in long-lasting Graves disease. TCRdb used MiXCR to reprocess the multiplex PCR reads, holding one entry per CDR3 protein. The sample has roughly 380,000 distinct CDR3 sequences; roughly a sixth are singletons. The sample was also linked to a second study, of T cells in Graves' hyperthyroidism and ophthalmopathy.

The specimen was peripheral blood mononuclear cells (PBMCs), collected at new diagnosis, from a patient treated with antithyroid drugs. These receptors came from a man aged 40-55 years with Graves disease. CDR3s include the opening cysteine and the closing phenylalanine or tryptophan. Each record gives: D gene, V gene, J gene, clone size, CDR3 protein, CDR3 DNA. D genes are given only for firm matches. A row's size may be missing; if present it is once, few, many or a size class.

.	TRBV29-1	TRBJ2-1	many	CSCLSGTVGNEQFF	TGCAGCTGTTTGTCAGGGACGGTCGGCAATGAGCAGTTCTTC
TRBD1	TRBV5-1	TRBJ1-5	many	CASSRGTGQNQPQHF	TGCGCCAGCAGCCGAGGGACAGGGCAGAATCAGCCCCAGCATTTT
.	TRBV25-1	TRBJ1-4	few	CASSERPPGGNEKLFF	TGTGCCAGCAGTGAAAGGCCGCCGGGGGGTAATGAAAAACTGTTTTTT
.	TRBV7-2	TRBJ1-4	many	CASSLMMGVEEKLFF	TGTGCCAGCAGCTTAATGATGGGGGTGGAGGAAAAACTGTTTTTT
.	TRBV2	TRBJ1-4	.	CASSEGGPATNEKLFF	TGTGCCAGCAGTGAAGGGGGGCCGGCAACTAATGAAAAACTGTTTTTT
.	TRBV5-1	TRBJ2-3	many	CASSLFPGAVTDTQYF	TGCGCCAGCAGCCTTTTCCCAGGGGCCGTCACAGATACGCAGTATTTT
.	TRBV7-9	TRBJ2-3	many	CASSLRSPDTQYF	TGTGCCAGCAGCTTAAGATCGCCAGATACGCAGTATTTT
TRBD1	TRBV18	TRBJ1-1	many	CASSPQGAGMNTEAFF	TGTGCCAGCTCACCCCAGGGGGCAGGCATGAACACTGAAGCTTTCTTT
.	TRBV12-3/TRBV12-4	TRBJ1-4	many	CASRRDSATNEKLFF	TGTGCCAGCAGAAGAGATTCTGCAACTAATGAAAAACTGTTTTTT
TRBD1	TRBV2	TRBJ1-5	many	CASSRRTGVNQPQHF	TGTGCCAGCAGCCGAAGGACAGGGGTAAATCAGCCCCAGCATTTT
TRBD2	TRBV28	TRBJ2-1	few	CASSSPAGDSYNEQFF	TGTGCCAGCAGTTCACCAGCGGGGGATTCCTACAATGAGCAGTTCTTC